This TCR beta chain stems from a study of cytomegalovirus exposure and HLA in healthy donors. Study overall: Clustering assigned approximately 78% of the approximately 400 genotyped donors to the Caucasian-associated ancestry cluster.

Study-level points and caveats: CMV antigen specificity was confirmed in vitro for three CMV-associated chains. In a later analysis, at a false discovery rate of 0.05, roughly 18,000 TCR beta sequences were associated with HLA alleles.

On this clone itself: Antigen unknown.

In the PCR, 60 Vbeta and 13 Jbeta primers were used. The method was immunoSEQ multiplex PCR; TCRdb's version includes in-frame clones alone and lacks a portion of them. The sample holds around 100,000 clones. The source is a man aged 25 to 45 in good health and CMV-seronegative. Sequencing was done on a sample of PBMCs.

The CDR3 nucleotides read TGTGCCAGCAATTCACCGCTAGGGAGGAGTGAAGAGACCCAGTACTTC. This gives the protein CASNSPLGRSEETQYF. The chain carries TRBV28 and TRBJ2-5; the D gene is possibly TRBD2 (6 bases). Germline CDR1 MDHEN, CDR2 SYDVKM. The CDR3 is made up of 16 amino acids. The ends were cut back, 7 bases at V and 3 bases at J, with 21 bases in the middle.